The 3 T cell receptor beta chains below come from one sample, sequenced in a study of siplizumab effects on memory and regulatory T cells. TCRdb's copy holds only in-frame clones and misses some; the assay was immunoSEQ multiplex PCR. The profile shows under 100,000 clones, around 94% of them singletons. Sequenced input: non-Treg CD4+ T cells sorted from blood. These receptors were obtained from a human donor in good health.

This chain uses TRBV11-2 with TRBJ2-1; 10 positions agree with TRBD2. V lost 5 bases, J lost 2 bases, and 3 bases stayed unmatched. CDR1 SGHAT and CDR2 FQNNGV come from the germline V gene. This CDR3 comprises 15 residues. The CDR3 sequence is CASSHGTSAYNEQFF. CDR3 DNA sequence: TGTGCCAGCAGCCACGGGACTAGCGCCTACAATGAGCAGTTCTTC.

This chain uses TRBV6-6 with TRBJ1-1; 7 nucleotides match TRBD1. The junction had 10 bases not matched to a gene; V was cut back by 5 bases and J by 4 bases. Germline assignment: CDR1 MNHNY and CDR2 SVGAGI (reference sequence). The CDR3 is 15 amino acids. CDR3 sequence: CASSRQNYRGTEAFF. DNA for the CDR3: TGTGCCAGCAGTCGACAGAACTACAGGGGCACTGAAGCTTTCTTT.

V usage is TRBV28 and J usage is TRBJ1-5; no clear D gene. The CDR3 spans 15 residues. Looked up from germline, CDR1 is MDHEN and CDR2 is SYDVKM. Trimming left V 6 bases short and J 1 base short, with 13 bases between. CDR3 bases: TGTGCCAGCAGGAAACTATCCCTGAGCAATCAGCCCCAGCATTTT. This gives the protein CASRKLSLSNQPQHF.